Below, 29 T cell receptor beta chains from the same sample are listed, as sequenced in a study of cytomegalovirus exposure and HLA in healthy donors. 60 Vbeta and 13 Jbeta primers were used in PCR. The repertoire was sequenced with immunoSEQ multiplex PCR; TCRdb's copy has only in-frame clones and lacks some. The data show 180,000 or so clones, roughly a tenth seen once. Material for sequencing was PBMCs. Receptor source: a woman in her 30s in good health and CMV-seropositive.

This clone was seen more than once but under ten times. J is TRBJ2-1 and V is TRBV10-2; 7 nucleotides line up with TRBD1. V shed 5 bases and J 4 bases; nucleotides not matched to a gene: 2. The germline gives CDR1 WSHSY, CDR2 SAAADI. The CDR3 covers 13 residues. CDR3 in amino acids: CASSLQGYNEQFF. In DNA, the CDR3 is TGCGCCAGCAGTCTACAGGGGTACAATGAGCAGTTCTTC.

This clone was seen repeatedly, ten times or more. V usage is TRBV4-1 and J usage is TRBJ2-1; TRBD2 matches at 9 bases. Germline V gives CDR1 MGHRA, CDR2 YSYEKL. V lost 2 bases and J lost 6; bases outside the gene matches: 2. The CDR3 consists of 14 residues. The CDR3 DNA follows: TGCGCCAGCAGCCAATTACTAGCGGGCAATGAGCAGTTCTTC. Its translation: CASSQLLAGNEQFF.

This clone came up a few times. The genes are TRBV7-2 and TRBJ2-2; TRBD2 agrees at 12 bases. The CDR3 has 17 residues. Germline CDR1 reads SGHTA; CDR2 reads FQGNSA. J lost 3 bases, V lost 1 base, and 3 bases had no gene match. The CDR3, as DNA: TGTGCCAGCAGCTTAGGGGGACTAGCGGGCTACACCGGGGAGCTGTTTTTT. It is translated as CASSLGGLAGYTGELFF.

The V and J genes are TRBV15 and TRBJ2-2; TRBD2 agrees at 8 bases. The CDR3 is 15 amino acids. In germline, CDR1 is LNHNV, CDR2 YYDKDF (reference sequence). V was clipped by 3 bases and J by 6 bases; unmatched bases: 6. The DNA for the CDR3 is TGTGCCACCAGCAGGGAGCGGGAGTCGGCCGGGGAGCTGTTTTTT. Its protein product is CATSRERESAGELFF.

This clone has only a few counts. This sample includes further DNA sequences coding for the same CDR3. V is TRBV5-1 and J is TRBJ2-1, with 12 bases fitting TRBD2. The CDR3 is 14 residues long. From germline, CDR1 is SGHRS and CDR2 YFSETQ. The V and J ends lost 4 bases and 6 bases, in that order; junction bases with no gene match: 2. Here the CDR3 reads CASSRLAGVNEQFF. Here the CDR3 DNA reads TGCGCCAGCAGCCGACTAGCGGGAGTCAATGAGCAGTTCTTC.

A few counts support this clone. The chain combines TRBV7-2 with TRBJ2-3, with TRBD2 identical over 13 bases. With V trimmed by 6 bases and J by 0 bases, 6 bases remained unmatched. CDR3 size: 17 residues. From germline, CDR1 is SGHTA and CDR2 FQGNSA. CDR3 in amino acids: CASSRRTSGRSTDTQYF. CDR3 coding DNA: TGTGCCAGCAGTCGCCGGACTAGCGGGAGAAGCACAGATACGCAGTATTTT.

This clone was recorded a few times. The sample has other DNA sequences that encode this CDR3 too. The CDR3 spells CASSLGRGVYGYTF. CDR3 coding DNA: TGCGCCAGCAGCTTGGGACGGGGAGTCTATGGCTACACCTTC. The V call is TRBV5-1, the J call TRBJ1-2; D not certain. V shed 0 bases and J shed 4 bases, with 10 bases lying between them. CDR3 length: 14 residues. Germline CDR1 and CDR2: SGHRS and YFSETQ.

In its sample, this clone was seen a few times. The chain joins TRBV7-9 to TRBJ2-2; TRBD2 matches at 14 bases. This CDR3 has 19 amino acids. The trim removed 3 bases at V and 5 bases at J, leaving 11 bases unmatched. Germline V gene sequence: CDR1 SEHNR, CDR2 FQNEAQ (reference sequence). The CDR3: CASSFIAGLAGGRTGELFF. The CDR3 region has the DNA TGTGCCAGCAGCTTCATAGCCGGACTAGCGGGAGGTCGTACCGGGGAGCTGTTTTTT.

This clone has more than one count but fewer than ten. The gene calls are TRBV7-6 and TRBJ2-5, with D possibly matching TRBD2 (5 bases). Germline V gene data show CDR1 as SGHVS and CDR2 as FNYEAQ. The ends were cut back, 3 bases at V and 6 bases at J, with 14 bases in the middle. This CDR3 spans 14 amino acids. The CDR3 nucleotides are TGTGCCAGCAGCTTCCGGGGAGAGCGAAAGACCCAGTACTTC. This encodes CASSFRGERKTQYF.

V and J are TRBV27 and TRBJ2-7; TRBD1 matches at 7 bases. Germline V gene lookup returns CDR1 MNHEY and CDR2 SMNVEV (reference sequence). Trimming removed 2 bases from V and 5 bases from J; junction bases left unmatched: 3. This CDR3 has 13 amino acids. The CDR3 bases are TGTGCCAGCAGTTTACACAGGGGCAACGAGCAGTACTTC. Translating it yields CASSLHRGNEQYF.

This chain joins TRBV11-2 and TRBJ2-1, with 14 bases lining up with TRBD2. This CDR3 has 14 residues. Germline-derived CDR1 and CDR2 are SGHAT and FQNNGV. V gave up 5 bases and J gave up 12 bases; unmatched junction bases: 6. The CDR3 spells CASSLGLAGVGQFF. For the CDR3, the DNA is TGTGCCAGCAGCCTGGGACTAGCGGGAGTGGGGCAGTTCTTC.

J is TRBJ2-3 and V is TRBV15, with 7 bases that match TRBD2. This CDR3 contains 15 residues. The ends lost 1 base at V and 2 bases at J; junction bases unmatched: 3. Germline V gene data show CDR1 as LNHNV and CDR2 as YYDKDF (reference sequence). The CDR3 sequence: CATSRGGGSTDTQYF. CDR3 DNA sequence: TGTGCCACCAGCAGAGGGGGGGGATCCACAGATACGCAGTATTTT.

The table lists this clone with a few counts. CDR3 nucleotide sequence: TGTGCCAGCAGTTGGACTAGCGGGAGGATGGATGAGCAGTTCTTC. Protein: CASSWTSGRMDEQFF. The genes are TRBV2 and TRBJ2-1; 14 bases align to TRBD2. V lost 5 bases and J lost 8; bases outside the gene matches: 5. Germline loops: CDR1 SNHLY, CDR2 FYNNEI. The CDR3 extends over 15 amino acids.

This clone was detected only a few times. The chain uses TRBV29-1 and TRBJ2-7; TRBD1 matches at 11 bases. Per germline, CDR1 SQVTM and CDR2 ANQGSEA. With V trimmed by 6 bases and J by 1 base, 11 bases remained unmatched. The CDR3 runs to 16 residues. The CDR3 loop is CSVTGGTGGFSYEQYF. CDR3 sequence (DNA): TGCAGCGTCACAGGGGGGACAGGGGGTTTTTCCTACGAGCAGTACTTC.

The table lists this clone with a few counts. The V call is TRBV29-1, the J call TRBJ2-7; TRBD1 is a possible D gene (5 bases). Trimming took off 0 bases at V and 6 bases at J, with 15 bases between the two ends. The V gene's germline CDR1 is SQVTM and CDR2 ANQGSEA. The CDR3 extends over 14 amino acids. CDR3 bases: TGCAGCGTTGAAGATTCCACCAGGGTCGGCGAGCAGTACTTC. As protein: CSVEDSTRVGEQYF.

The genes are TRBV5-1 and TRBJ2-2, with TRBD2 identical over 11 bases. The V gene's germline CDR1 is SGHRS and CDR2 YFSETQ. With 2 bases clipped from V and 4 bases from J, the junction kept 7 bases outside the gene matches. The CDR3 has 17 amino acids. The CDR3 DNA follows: TGCGCCAGCAGCTTCTTAAAGGGGACTAGCGGCACCGGGGAGCTGTTTTTT. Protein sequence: CASSFLKGTSGTGELFF. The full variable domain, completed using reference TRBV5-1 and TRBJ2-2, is KAGVTQTPRYLIKTRGQQVTLSCSPISGHRSVSWYQQTPGQGLQFLFEYFSETQRNKGNFPGRFSGRQFSNSRSEMNVSTLELGDSALYLCASSFLKGTSGTGELFFGEGSRLTVL.

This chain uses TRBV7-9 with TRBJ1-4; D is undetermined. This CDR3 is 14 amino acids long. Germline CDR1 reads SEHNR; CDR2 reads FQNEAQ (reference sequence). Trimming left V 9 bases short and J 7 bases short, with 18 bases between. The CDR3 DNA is TGTGCCAGTACCCCCGCCGCGGGGTTTGAAAAACTGTTTTTT. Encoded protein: CASTPAAGFEKLFF. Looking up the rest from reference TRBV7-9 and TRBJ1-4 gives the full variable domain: DTGVSQNPRHKITKRGQNVTFRCDPISEHNRLYWYRQTLGQGPEFLTYFQNEAQLEKSRLLSDRFSAERPKGSFSTLEIQRTEQGDSAMYLCASTPAAGFEKLFFGSGTQLSVL.

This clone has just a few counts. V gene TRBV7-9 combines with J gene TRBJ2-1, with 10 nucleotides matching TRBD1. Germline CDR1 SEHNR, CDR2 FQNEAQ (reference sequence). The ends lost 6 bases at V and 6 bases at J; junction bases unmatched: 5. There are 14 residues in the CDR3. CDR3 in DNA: TGTGCCAGCAGTTGGGGGACAGGGGTCAATGAGCAGTTCTTC. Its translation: CASSWGTGVNEQFF. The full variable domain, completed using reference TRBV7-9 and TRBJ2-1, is DTGVSQNPRHKITKRGQNVTFRCDPISEHNRLYWYRQTLGQGPEFLTYFQNEAQLEKSRLLSDRFSAERPKGSFSTLEIQRTEQGDSAMYLCASSWGTGVNEQFFGPGTRLTVL.

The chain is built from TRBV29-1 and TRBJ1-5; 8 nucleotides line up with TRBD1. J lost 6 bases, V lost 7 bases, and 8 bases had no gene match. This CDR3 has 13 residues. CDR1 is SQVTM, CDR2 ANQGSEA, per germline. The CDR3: CSAVDRVGQPQHF. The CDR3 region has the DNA TGCAGCGCCGTGGACAGGGTTGGTCAGCCCCAGCATTTT.

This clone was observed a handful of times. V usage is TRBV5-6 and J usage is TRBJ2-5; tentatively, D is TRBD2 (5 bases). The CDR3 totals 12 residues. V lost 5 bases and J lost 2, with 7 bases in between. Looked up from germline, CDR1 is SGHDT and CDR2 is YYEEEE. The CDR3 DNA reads TGTGCCAGCAGTTCGGGGCAAGAGACCCAGTACTTC. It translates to CASSSGQETQYF.

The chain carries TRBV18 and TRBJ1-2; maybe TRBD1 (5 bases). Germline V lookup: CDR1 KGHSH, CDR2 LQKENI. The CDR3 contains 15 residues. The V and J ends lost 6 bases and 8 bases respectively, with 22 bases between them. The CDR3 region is CASSIRDFGALGYTF. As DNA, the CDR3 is TGTGCCAGCTCGATTCGGGACTTCGGGGCGTTGGGCTACACCTTC.

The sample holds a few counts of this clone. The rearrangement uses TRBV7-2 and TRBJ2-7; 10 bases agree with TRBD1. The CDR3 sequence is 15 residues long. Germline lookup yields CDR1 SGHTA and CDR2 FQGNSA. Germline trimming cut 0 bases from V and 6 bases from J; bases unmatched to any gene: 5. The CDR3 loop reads CASSLARTGGGEQYF. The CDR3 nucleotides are TGTGCCAGCAGCTTAGCTAGGACAGGGGGGGGCGAGCAGTACTTC.

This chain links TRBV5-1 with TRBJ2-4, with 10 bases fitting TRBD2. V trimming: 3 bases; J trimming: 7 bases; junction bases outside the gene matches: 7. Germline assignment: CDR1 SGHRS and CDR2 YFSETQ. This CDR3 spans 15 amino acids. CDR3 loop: CASSSQAGGGNIQYF. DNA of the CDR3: TGCGCCAGCAGCTCCCAAGCGGGAGGGGGGAACATTCAGTACTTC.

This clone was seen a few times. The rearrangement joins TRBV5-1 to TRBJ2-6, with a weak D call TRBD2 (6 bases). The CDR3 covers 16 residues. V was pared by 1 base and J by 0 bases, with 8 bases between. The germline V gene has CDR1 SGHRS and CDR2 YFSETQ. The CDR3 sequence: CASSLTGVSGANVLTF. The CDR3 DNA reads TGCGCCAGCAGCTTGACGGGGGTCTCTGGGGCCAACGTCCTGACTTTC.

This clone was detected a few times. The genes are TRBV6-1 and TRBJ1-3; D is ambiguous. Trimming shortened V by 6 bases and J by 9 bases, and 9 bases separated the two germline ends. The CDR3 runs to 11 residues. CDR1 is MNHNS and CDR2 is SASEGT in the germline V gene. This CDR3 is CASSPRGTIYF. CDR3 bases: TGTGCCAGCAGCCCGCGGGGCACCATATATTTT.

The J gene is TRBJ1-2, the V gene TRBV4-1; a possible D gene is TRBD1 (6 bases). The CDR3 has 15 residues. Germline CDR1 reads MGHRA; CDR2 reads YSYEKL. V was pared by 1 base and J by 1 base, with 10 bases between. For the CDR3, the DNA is TGCGCCAGCAGCCAAGGGGGACAAAATAACTATGGCTACACCTTC. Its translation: CASSQGGQNNYGYTF.

The CDR3 nucleotides are TGTGCCAGCAGGAGCTTAAGGAGGATTGACTATGGCTACACCTTC. As protein: CASRSLRRIDYGYTF. The chain links TRBV6-5 to TRBJ1-2; D not resolved. This CDR3 has 15 residues. V was pared by 6 bases and J by 3 bases, with 17 bases between. Germline V lookup: CDR1 MNHEY, CDR2 SVGAGI.

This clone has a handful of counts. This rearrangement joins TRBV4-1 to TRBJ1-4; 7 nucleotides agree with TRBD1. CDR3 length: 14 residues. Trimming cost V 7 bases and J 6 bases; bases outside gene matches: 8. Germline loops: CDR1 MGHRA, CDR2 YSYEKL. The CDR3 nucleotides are TGCGCCAGCACCAAGGGGGCGCGGGATGAAAAACTGTTTTTT. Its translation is CASTKGARDEKLFF.

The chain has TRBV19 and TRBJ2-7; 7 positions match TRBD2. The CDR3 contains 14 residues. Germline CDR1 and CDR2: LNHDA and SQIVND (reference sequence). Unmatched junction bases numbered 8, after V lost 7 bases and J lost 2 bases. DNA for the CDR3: TGTGCCAGTACAGGCGGGGGACCCCCCTACGAGCAGTACTTC. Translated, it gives CASTGGGPPYEQYF.